This T cell receptor beta chain was documented in a study of blood T cell repertoires in COVID-19. Whole-study context: Sites in the United States, Italy and Spain provided acute and convalescent COVID-19 samples. The analysed material was cDNA or gDNA that came from T cells, B-cell-depleted T cells, or PBMCs.

CDR1 and CDR2 from the germline V gene are MNHNY and SVGAGI (reference sequence). The length of the CDR3 is 13 residues. V dropped 6 bases and J dropped 6 bases, with 12 bases sitting between them. Those enrolled in Seattle joined during active infection and were followed longitudinally afterward. TCRdb keeps only in-frame clones here, not all; method: immunoSEQ multiplex PCR. The table has about 390,000 clones, around 87% seen once; the top ten hold approximately 2.4%. The sequenced sample consisted of peripheral blood. The V call is TRBV6-6, the J call TRBJ2-1, with D possibly being TRBD2 (5 bases). This receptor was obtained from a woman aged 60 to 75 with COVID-19, enrolled during active disease. The CDR3 coding sequence is TGTGCCAGCAGACCCCTTGAGGGCAATGAGCAGTTCTTC. This codes for CASRPLEGNEQFF.